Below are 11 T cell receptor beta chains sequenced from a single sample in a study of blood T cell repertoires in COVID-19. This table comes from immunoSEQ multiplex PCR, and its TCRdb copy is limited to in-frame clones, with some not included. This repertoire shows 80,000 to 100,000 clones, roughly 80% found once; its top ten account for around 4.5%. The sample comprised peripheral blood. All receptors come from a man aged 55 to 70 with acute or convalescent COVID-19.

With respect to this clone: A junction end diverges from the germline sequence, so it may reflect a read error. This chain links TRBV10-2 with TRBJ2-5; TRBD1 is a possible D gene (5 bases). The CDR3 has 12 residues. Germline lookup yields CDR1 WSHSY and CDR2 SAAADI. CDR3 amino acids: CASSEGQGPRDF. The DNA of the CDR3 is TGCGCCAGCAGTGAGGGACAAGGGCCAAGAGACTTC.

CDR3 in DNA: TGCAGCGTTGAAGGCGGTCAGGGGATCACAGATACGCAGTATTTT. The encoded protein is CSVEGGQGITDTQYF. This chain links TRBV29-1 with TRBJ2-3; weak D call: TRBD1 (6 bases). V was clipped by 1 base and J by 2 bases, with 13 bases between them. Looked up from germline, CDR1 is SQVTM and CDR2 is ANQGSEA. This CDR3 has 15 amino acids.

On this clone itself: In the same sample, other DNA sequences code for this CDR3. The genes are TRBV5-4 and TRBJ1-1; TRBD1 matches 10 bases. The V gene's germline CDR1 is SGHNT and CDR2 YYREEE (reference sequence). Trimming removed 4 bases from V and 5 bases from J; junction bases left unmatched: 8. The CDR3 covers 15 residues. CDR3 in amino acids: CASSLPGTGVTEAFF. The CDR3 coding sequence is TGTGCCAGCAGCCTGCCCGGGACAGGGGTTACTGAAGCTTTCTTT.

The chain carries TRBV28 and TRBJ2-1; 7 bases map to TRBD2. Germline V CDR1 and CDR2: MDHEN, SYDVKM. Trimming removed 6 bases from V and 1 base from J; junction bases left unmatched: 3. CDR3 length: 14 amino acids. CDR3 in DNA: TGTGCCAGCAGGGCTAGCGGATCCTACAATGAGCAGTTCTTC. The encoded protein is CASRASGSYNEQFF.

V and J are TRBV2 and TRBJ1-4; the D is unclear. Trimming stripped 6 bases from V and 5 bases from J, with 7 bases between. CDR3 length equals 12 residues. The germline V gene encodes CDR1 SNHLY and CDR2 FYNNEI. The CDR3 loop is CASSDTNEKLFF. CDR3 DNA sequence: TGTGCCAGCAGCGACACAAATGAAAAACTGTTTTTT.

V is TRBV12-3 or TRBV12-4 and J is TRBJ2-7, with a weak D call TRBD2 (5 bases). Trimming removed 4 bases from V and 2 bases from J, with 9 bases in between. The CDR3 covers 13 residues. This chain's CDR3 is CASSYVGAYEQYF. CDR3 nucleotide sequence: TGTGCCAGCAGTTACGTCGGGGCCTACGAGCAGTACTTC.

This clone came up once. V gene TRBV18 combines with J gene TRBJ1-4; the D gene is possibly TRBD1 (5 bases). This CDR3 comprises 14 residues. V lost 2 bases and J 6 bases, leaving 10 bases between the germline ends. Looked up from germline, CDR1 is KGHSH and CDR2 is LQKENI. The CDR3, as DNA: TGTGCCAGCTCACCAGGGGCAAGGGATGAAAAACTGTTTTTT. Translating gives CASSPGARDEKLFF.

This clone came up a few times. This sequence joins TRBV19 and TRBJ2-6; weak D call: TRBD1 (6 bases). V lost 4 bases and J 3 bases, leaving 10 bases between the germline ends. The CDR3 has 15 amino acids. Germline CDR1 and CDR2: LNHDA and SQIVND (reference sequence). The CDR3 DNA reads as TGTGCCAGTAGTAGACAGGTATATGGGGCCAACGTCCTGACTTTC. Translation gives CASSRQVYGANVLTF.

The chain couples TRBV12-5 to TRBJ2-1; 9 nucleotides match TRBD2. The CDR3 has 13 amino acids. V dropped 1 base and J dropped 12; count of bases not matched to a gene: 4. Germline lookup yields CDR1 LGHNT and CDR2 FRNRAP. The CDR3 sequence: CASGLETGLAQFF. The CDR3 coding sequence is TGTGCTAGTGGTTTGGAAACGGGACTAGCGCAGTTCTTC.

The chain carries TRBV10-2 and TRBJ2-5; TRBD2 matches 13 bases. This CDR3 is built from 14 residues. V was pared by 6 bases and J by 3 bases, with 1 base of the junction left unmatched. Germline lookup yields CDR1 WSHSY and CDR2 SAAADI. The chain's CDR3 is CASRGLAGEETQYF. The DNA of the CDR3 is TGCGCCAGCAGAGGACTAGCGGGAGAAGAGACCCAGTACTTC.

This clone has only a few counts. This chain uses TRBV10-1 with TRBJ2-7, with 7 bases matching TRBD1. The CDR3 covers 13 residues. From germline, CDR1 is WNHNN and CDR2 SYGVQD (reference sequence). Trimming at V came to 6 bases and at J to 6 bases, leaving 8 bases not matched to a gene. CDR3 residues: CASSADRVSEQYF. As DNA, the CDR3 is TGCGCCAGCAGCGCAGACAGGGTGTCCGAGCAGTACTTC.